This T cell receptor beta chain was documented in a study of blood T cell repertoires in COVID-19. The overall study: Material from acute and convalescent COVID-19 was sourced from the United States, Italy and Spain. Sample material is recorded as cDNA or gDNA derived from T cells, B-cell-depleted T cells, or PBMCs.

Authors' analysis steps: Estimates of nucleated cell counts were drawn from the amplification of reference gene primers. The table came from immunoSEQ multiplex PCR; TCRdb's copy has only in-frame clones and leaves some out. The V and J calls and clone size are taken from that table; D and trimming were inferred from the DNA. The data contain under 150,000 clones, approximately 90% of them singletons. CDR3 length: 16 residues. Looked up from germline, CDR1 is KGHSH and CDR2 is LQKENI. Between the trimmed V and J ends, which lost 5 bases and 0 bases, there was a span of 15 bases. This chain connects TRBV18 to TRBJ2-3, with a possible D match to TRBD1 (6 bases). This TCR was recovered from an older woman who had recovered from COVID-19. The specimen was peripheral blood. CDR3 amino acids: CASSDPRTASTDTQYF. CDR3 nucleotides: TGTGCCAGCTCAGACCCCCGGACAGCTAGCACAGATACGCAGTATTTT.